Listed below are T cell receptor beta chains from one sample, sequenced in a study of blood T cells in healthy people across ages. TCRdb called the 5' RACE reads again in MiXCR, with one record for every CDR3 protein. The sample has around 1,000,000 distinct CDR3 sequences, less than 45% seen once. Input material: blood. All receptors come from a man aged 18 to 35 in good health. The CDR3 runs from the conserved cysteine through the conserved F or W. The D gene is left open where the match is weak. Clone sizes are given selectively: once, few, many, or a class where the clone is expanded.

>.|TRBJ2-7|few|TRBV6-5
CASSSPPVRVNEQYF
TGTGCCAGCAGTTCACCCCCCGTCCGGGTCAACGAGCAGTACTTC
>TRBD2|TRBJ2-7|once|TRBV12-5
CASGLVKRGGFSYNEQYF
TGTGCTAGTGGTTTGGTCAAGCGGGGGGGCTTTTCCTACAATGAGCAGTACTTC
>TRBD1|TRBJ1-1|.|TRBV29-1
CSVELGQGTEAFF
TGCAGCGTTGAATTGGGACAGGGCACTGAAGCTTTCTTT
>TRBD1|TRBJ2-1|.|TRBV2
CASSPDRADNEQFF
TGTGCCAGCAGCCCGGACAGGGCAGACAATGAGCAGTTCTTC
>.|TRBJ2-1|.|TRBV29-1
CSVGGQQETQFF
TGCAGCGTGGGGGGACAGCAAGAGACCCAGTTCTTC
>TRBD2|TRBJ2-1|.|TRBV5-1
CASGFQAGGPYNEQFF
TGCGCCAGCGGCTTCCAAGCGGGGGGGCCCTACAATGAGCAGTTCTTC
>.|TRBJ2-1|few|TRBV7-9
CASSFSEQGWNEQFF
TGTGCCAGCAGCTTTAGTGAGCAAGGGTGGAATGAGCAGTTCTTC
>.|TRBJ2-3|few|TRBV20-1
CSAPVPILGTDTQYF
TGCAGTGCCCCCGTCCCCATCTTGGGCACAGATACGCAGTATTTT
>.|TRBJ1-3|.|TRBV15
CATSRDNGGSGNTIYF
TGTGCCACCAGCAGAGATAACGGGGGCTCGGGAAACACCATATATTTT
>TRBD1|TRBJ2-3|.|TRBV6-5
CASSYSGTGVATDTQYF
TGTGCCAGCAGTTACTCCGGGACAGGGGTGGCCACAGATACGCAGTATTTT
>.|TRBJ1-2|many|TRBV5-5
CASSLDLRGTTALQNYGYTF
TGTGCCAGCAGCTTGGATTTACGGGGGACTACCGCTTTACAAAACTATGGCTACACCTTC
>.|TRBJ2-3|.|TRBV30
CACPPLGNEDPDTQYF
TGTGCCTGCCCCCCCCTCGGCAACGAGGACCCAGATACGCAGTATTTT
>.|TRBJ2-3|many|TRBV7-3
CASSSQGDTQYF
TGTGCCAGCAGTTCCCAGGGGGATACGCAGTATTTT
>.|TRBJ2-1|.|TRBV12-3/TRBV12-4
CASSLTTGQFF
TGTGCCAGCAGTTTAACTACGGGACAGTTCTTC
>TRBD1|TRBJ2-3|.|TRBV12-3/TRBV12-4
CASSPDRSIIDTDMQYF
TGTGCCAGCAGCCCGGACAGGTCTATTATTGACACAGATATGCAGTATTTT
>.|TRBJ1-2|.|TRBV4-3
CASSQERYRFTYGYTF
TGCGCCAGCAGCCAAGAAAGGTACAGGTTCACCTATGGCTACACCTTC
>.|TRBJ1-2|.|TRBV27
CASGLDYGYTF
TGTGCCAGTGGGCTGGACTATGGCTACACCTTC
>TRBD1|TRBJ1-1|.|TRBV4-3
CASSSTGDREAFF
TGCGCCAGCAGCTCGACAGGGGACCGTGAAGCTTTCTTT
>TRBD2|TRBJ2-3|few|TRBV11-2
CASSLATRGGTDTQYF
TGTGCCAGCAGCTTAGCGACGCGGGGGGGCACAGATACGCAGTATTTT
>TRBD1|TRBJ1-4|few|TRBV20-1
CSARTGQGEKLFF
TGCAGTGCTAGGACGGGACAGGGTGAAAAACTGTTTTTT
>.|TRBJ2-1|many|TRBV12-3/TRBV12-4
CASSFRGLDNEQFF
TGTGCCAGCAGTTTCCGGGGGCTAGACAATGAGCAGTTCTTC
>.|TRBJ2-7|.|TRBV4-1
CASSDLDYEQYF
TGCGCCAGCAGCGATCTGGACTACGAGCAGTACTTC
>.|TRBJ2-3|few|TRBV4-1
CASSQGTGKDTQYF
TGCGCCAGCAGCCAGGGGACCGGAAAGGATACGCAGTATTTT
>TRBD1|TRBJ1-2|.|TRBV6-5
CASRDRWDSLNGYTF
TGTGCCAGCAGGGATAGATGGGACAGCTTAAATGGCTACACCTTC
>TRBD1|TRBJ2-5|few|TRBV20-1
CSASWTGADGYQETQYF
TGCAGTGCTAGCTGGACAGGGGCCGACGGGTACCAAGAGACCCAGTACTTC
>.|TRBJ2-3|many|TRBV2
CASNQDTDTQYF
TGTGCCAGCAACCAGGACACAGATACGCAGTATTTT
>TRBD2|TRBJ2-5|few|TRBV9
CASSLSSGGPEETQYF
TGTGCCAGCAGCTTATCTAGCGGGGGCCCGGAAGAGACCCAGTACTTC
>TRBD1|TRBJ1-5|.|TRBV6-2/TRBV6-3
CASSPPQGENQPQHF
TGTGCCAGCAGTCCGCCTCAGGGGGAAAATCAGCCCCAGCATTTT
>.|TRBJ2-5|few|TRBV4-1
CASSQVAGFQETQYF
TGCGCCAGCAGCCAAGTAGCAGGGTTCCAAGAGACCCAGTACTTC
>TRBD1|TRBJ2-5|.|TRBV20-1
CSASDSGTGVETQYF
TGCAGTGCTAGCGACTCCGGGACAGGGGTAGAGACCCAGTACTTC
>.|TRBJ1-4|few|TRBV28
CASISEEKLFF
TGTGCCAGCATCTCGGAGGAAAAACTGTTTTTT
>.|TRBJ1-1|.|TRBV27
CASSLSMDTEAFF
TGTGCCAGCAGTCTAAGTATGGACACTGAAGCTTTCTTT
>.|TRBJ2-1|few|TRBV20-1
CSARVTSRGYNEQFF
TGCAGTGCTAGAGTGACGTCTAGGGGATACAATGAGCAGTTCTTC
>TRBD1|TRBJ2-5|few|TRBV25-1
CASSLTDRDEQYF
TGTGCCAGCAGTTTGACCGACAGGGATGAGCAGTACTTC
>TRBD1|TRBJ1-3|.|TRBV7-9
CASSLGGQGPSSGSTIYF
TGTGCCAGCAGCTTAGGGGGACAGGGTCCCTCCTCTGGAAGCACCATATATTTT
>.|TRBJ2-3|.|TRBV21-1
CASSKAGLRTDTQYF
TGTGCCAGCAGCAAAGCAGGGCTGAGGACAGATACGCAGTATTTT
>.|TRBJ2-3|.|TRBV2
CATRDIQGTDTQYF
TGTGCCACGCGGGACATCCAGGGGACAGATACGCAGTATTTT
>.|TRBJ2-3|few|TRBV2
CASKLAADTQYF
TGTGCCAGCAAACTAGCCGCAGATACGCAGTATTTT
>.|TRBJ1-5|.|TRBV7-9
CASSNGDSNQPQHF
TGTGCCAGCAGCAATGGGGATAGCAATCAGCCCCAGCATTTT
>.|TRBJ2-7|few|TRBV7-9
CASSYWAPTYEQYF
TGTGCCAGCAGCTACTGGGCACCTACCTACGAGCAGTACTTC
>.|TRBJ2-4|.|TRBV28
CASRQGGNEQYF
TGTGCCAGCAGACAAGGAGGGAATGAGCAGTACTTC
>TRBD1|TRBJ1-5|.|TRBV10-3
CAISGQGSNQPQHF
TGTGCCATCAGTGGACAGGGTAGCAATCAGCCCCAGCATTTT
>TRBD1|TRBJ1-5|.|TRBV5-5
CASSWGQDYSNQPQHF
TGTGCCAGCAGCTGGGGACAGGACTATAGCAATCAGCCCCAGCATTTT
>.|TRBJ1-1|.|TRBV5-1
CAGSLDGSLNTEAFF
TGCGCCGGCAGCTTGGACGGCAGTTTGAACACTGAAGCTTTCTTT
>TRBD2|TRBJ2-7|.|TRBV7-9
CASSSPLQRDYNEQYF
TGTGCCAGCAGCTCCCCCCTACAGCGGGATTACAATGAGCAGTACTTC
>.|TRBJ1-1|once|TRBV3-1
CASSQEAWINTEAFF
TGTGCCAGCAGCCAAGAGGCCTGGATAAACACTGAAGCTTTCTTT